The TCR beta chain under discussion was sequenced for a study of cytomegalovirus exposure and HLA in healthy donors. The CDR3 covers 12 residues. CDR1 SQVTM and CDR2 ANQGSEA come from the germline V gene. V shed 4 bases and J shed 4 bases, with 8 bases lying between them. All the people who gave samples were healthy bone marrow donors. The PCR employed 60 Vbeta primers together with 13 Jbeta primers. Sequencing used immunoSEQ multiplex PCR; TCRdb keeps in-frame clones, though not all of them. This sample has some 150,000 clones, with approximately 79% found just once. This sequence joins TRBV29-1 and TRBJ1-5; D is perhaps TRBD1 (5 bases). This TCR was sampled from a woman younger than 45 in good health and CMV-seronegative. Sample: PBMCs. The CDR3 DNA is TGCAGCGTTGGGGAGGGGAATCAGCCCCAGCATTTT. Its translation: CSVGEGNQPQHF.